These 9 T cell receptor beta chains were sequenced from one sample in a study of blood T cell repertoires in COVID-19. TCRdb's table, derived via immunoSEQ multiplex PCR, lists solely in-frame clones and lacks some. The profile covers 150,000 to 200,000 clones, with 87% appearing a single time and around 13% taken by the ten largest. The sequencing input was peripheral blood. The origin of the receptors is a woman aged 70 to 79 with COVID-19, enrolled during active disease.

The sample holds one count of this clone. The V call is TRBV27, the J call TRBJ1-1; 7 bases agree with TRBD1. Germline CDR1 is MNHEY and CDR2 is SMNVEV (reference sequence). The CDR3 runs to 16 residues. V shed 2 bases and J 0 bases; nucleotides not matched to a gene: 6. The CDR3 spells CASSLRGLTMNTEAFF. The CDR3 nucleotides are TGTGCCAGCAGTTTAAGGGGGCTCACTATGAACACTGAAGCTTTCTTT.

The V gene is TRBV6-5, the J gene TRBJ1-2; tentative D call: TRBD1 (5 bases). CDR3 length equals 14 residues. V shed 4 bases and J shed 5 bases, with 14 bases lying between them. CDR1 is MNHEY, CDR2 SVGAGI, per germline. The CDR3 DNA follows: TGTGCCAGCAGTTTGGCGGGACCACTGTATGGCTACACCTTC. As protein: CASSLAGPLYGYTF.

J is TRBJ1-6 and V is TRBV28, with 7 positions matching TRBD1. The V gene's germline CDR1 is MDHEN and CDR2 SYDVKM. This CDR3 is 15 amino acids long. Trimming cost V 6 bases and J 10 bases; bases outside gene matches: 12. CDR3 in DNA: TGTGCCAGCAGCCCTGGGGACAGAAGACGATCACCCCTCCACTTT. Translated, it gives CASSPGDRRRSPLHF. The variable domain in full, with the rest retrieved from reference TRBV28 and TRBJ1-6, is DVKVTQSSRYLVKRTGEKVFLECVQDMDHENMFWYRQDPGLGLRLIYFSYDVKMKEKGDIPEGYSVSREKKERFSLILESASTNQTSMYLCASSPGDRRRSPLHFGNGTRLTVT.

In this sample, this clone turned up once. The genes are TRBV29-1 and TRBJ2-5, with a weak D call TRBD2 (6 bases). V was pared by 7 bases and J by 4 bases, with 16 bases between. The CDR3 extends over 13 amino acids. Germline V gene lookup returns CDR1 SQVTM and CDR2 ANQGSEA. The CDR3 bases are TGCAGCGCGGAGGGCGCGGGCTTAGAGACCCAGTACTTC. Translating gives CSAEGAGLETQYF.

The V call is TRBV19, the J call TRBJ2-7; 13 positions match TRBD2. V gave up 5 bases and J gave up 0 bases; unmatched junction bases: 4. This CDR3 has 16 amino acids. The germline gives CDR1 LNHDA, CDR2 SQIVND (reference sequence). The CDR3 sequence: CASSGWTSGSSYEQYF. CDR3 nucleotide sequence: TGTGCCAGTAGTGGGTGGACTAGCGGGAGCTCCTACGAGCAGTACTTC.

J is TRBJ2-7 and V is TRBV2; the D gene is possibly TRBD1 (5 bases). V was pared by 2 bases and J by 6 bases, with 8 bases between. In germline, CDR1 is SNHLY, CDR2 FYNNEI. The CDR3 is made up of 12 amino acids. CDR3 sequence: CASSEPGPEQYF. CDR3 in DNA: TGTGCCAGCAGTGAACCAGGGCCCGAGCAGTACTTC.

The chain combines TRBV29-1 with TRBJ2-5; D ambiguous. The length of the CDR3 is 12 residues. CDR1 is SQVTM, CDR2 ANQGSEA, per germline. Trimming removed 6 bases at V and 1 base at J, with 9 bases between. In nucleotides, the CDR3 is TGCAGCGTCCAGACACCCCAAGAGACCCAGTACTTC. Its protein is CSVQTPQETQYF.

CDR3 region: CASSLAVTSGSNEQFF. The CDR3 DNA follows: TGCGCCAGCAGCTTGGCTGTGACTAGCGGGAGCAATGAGCAGTTCTTC. This chain links TRBV5-1 with TRBJ2-1; 12 bases agree with TRBD2. Germline CDR1 is SGHRS and CDR2 is YFSETQ. The CDR3 has 16 amino acids. After removal of 0 bases from V and 6 bases from J, the junction contained 4 bases not matched to a gene.

V gene TRBV5-6 combines with J gene TRBJ2-7, with a weak D call TRBD1 (5 bases). CDR1 and CDR2 (germline): SGHDT, YYEEEE. Trimming took off 4 bases at V and 2 bases at J, with 16 bases between the two ends. The CDR3 is 15 amino acids. The CDR3 nucleotides read TGTGCCAGCAGCCGGGTGGGGCTCACCACCTACGAGCAGTACTTC. Translation gives CASSRVGLTTYEQYF. The complete variable domain, with remaining parts taken from reference TRBV5-6 and TRBJ2-7, reads DAGVTQSPTHLIKTRGQQVTLRCSPKSGHDTVSWYQQALGQGPQFIFQYYEEEERQRGNFPDRFSGHQFPNYSSELNVNALLLGDSALYLCASSRVGLTTYEQYFGPGTRLTVT.